Listed below are T cell receptor beta chains from one sample, sequenced in a study of blood T cell repertoires in COVID-19. Using immunoSEQ multiplex PCR, the repertoire was profiled, and TCRdb retains in-frame clones only, with some absent. The sample holds just under 350,000 clones, about 87% seen once. Sample: peripheral blood. These receptors were obtained from a woman between 50 and 59 years old with COVID-19, enrolled during active disease. Each CDR3 is given with its conserved first and last residue. D genes are given only for firm matches. The size entry is marked missing in some rows and otherwise reads once, few, many or a size class.

d_gene: TRBD2
v_gene: TRBV6-6
abundance: .
j_gene: TRBJ2-5
CDR3aa: CASSPGLAGGLEETQYF
CDR3nt: TGTGCCAGCAGTCCCGGACTAGCGGGAGGGCTGGAAGAGACCCAGTACTTC

d_gene: TRBD1
v_gene: TRBV7-2
abundance: .
j_gene: TRBJ2-7
CDR3aa: CASSLWDSAYEQYF
CDR3nt: TGTGCCAGCAGCTTATGGGACAGTGCCTACGAGCAGTACTTC

d_gene: .
v_gene: TRBV4-2
abundance: .
j_gene: TRBJ1-3
CDR3aa: CASSQTQVSGNTIYF
CDR3nt: TGTGCCAGCAGCCAAACCCAGGTCTCTGGAAACACCATATATTTT

d_gene: TRBD2
v_gene: TRBV30
abundance: .
j_gene: TRBJ2-7
CDR3aa: CAWSSGTSGRGEQYF
CDR3nt: TGTGCCTGGAGTTCCGGGACTAGCGGGAGAGGTGAGCAGTACTTC

d_gene: TRBD2
v_gene: TRBV5-1
abundance: .
j_gene: TRBJ2-7
CDR3aa: CASSPGGGLGQYF
CDR3nt: TGCGCCAGCAGCCCCGGCGGGGGGCTGGGGCAGTACTTC

d_gene: TRBD2
v_gene: TRBV10-3
abundance: once
j_gene: TRBJ2-7
CDR3aa: CAISESTSGYEQYF
CDR3nt: TGTGCCATCAGTGAGTCGACTAGCGGCTACGAGCAGTACTTC

d_gene: .
v_gene: TRBV28
abundance: .
j_gene: TRBJ2-1
CDR3aa: CASSSAQRSYNEQFF
CDR3nt: TGTGCCAGCAGTTCCGCCCAGCGGAGCTACAATGAGCAGTTCTTC

d_gene: .
v_gene: TRBV6-2/TRBV6-3
abundance: .
j_gene: TRBJ1-4
CDR3aa: CASSYSKDNYEEKLFF
CDR3nt: TGTGCCAGCAGTTACTCGAAGGACAACTACGAGGAAAAACTGTTTTTT

d_gene: TRBD1
v_gene: TRBV29-1
abundance: .
j_gene: TRBJ2-1
CDR3aa: CSAQDRGSYNEQFF
CDR3nt: TGCAGCGCCCAGGACAGGGGATCCTACAATGAGCAGTTCTTC

d_gene: TRBD2
v_gene: TRBV19
abundance: .
j_gene: TRBJ2-5
CDR3aa: CASSKSGSQETQYF
CDR3nt: TGTGCCAGTAGTAAGAGCGGGAGCCAAGAGACCCAGTACTTC

d_gene: .
v_gene: TRBV4-1
abundance: .
j_gene: TRBJ2-3
CDR3aa: CASSRNIGQTSTDTQYF
CDR3nt: TGCGCCAGCAGCCGCAATATCGGACAGACTAGCACAGATACGCAGTATTTT

d_gene: TRBD1
v_gene: TRBV4-1
abundance: .
j_gene: TRBJ2-5
CDR3aa: CASSQDLGQQETQYF
CDR3nt: TGCGCCAGCAGCCAAGATCTGGGACAGCAAGAGACCCAGTACTTC

d_gene: .
v_gene: TRBV12-5
abundance: once
j_gene: TRBJ2-7
CDR3aa: CASGYTFREQYF
CDR3nt: TGTGCTAGTGGGTACACCTTCCGCGAGCAGTACTTC

d_gene: TRBD2
v_gene: TRBV27
abundance: .
j_gene: TRBJ2-7
CDR3aa: CASSFRSAGGTGYEQYF
CDR3nt: TGTGCCAGCAGTTTTCGTTCAGCGGGAGGGACGGGCTACGAGCAGTACTTC

d_gene: .
v_gene: TRBV7-9
abundance: .
j_gene: TRBJ1-1
CDR3aa: CASSFPAGVLLLENTEAFF
CDR3nt: TGTGCCAGCAGCTTCCCCGCGGGGGTGCTGCTCCTTGAAAACACTGAAGCTTTCTTT

d_gene: .
v_gene: TRBV4-3
abundance: .
j_gene: TRBJ2-7
CDR3aa: CASSLGTGRYEQYF
CDR3nt: TGCGCCAGCAGCCTGGGAACAGGGCGATACGAGCAGTACTTC

d_gene: .
v_gene: TRBV27
abundance: .
j_gene: TRBJ2-7
CDR3aa: CASSSFPTRSYEQYF
CDR3nt: TGTGCCAGCAGCTCCTTTCCCACCCGGAGCTACGAGCAGTACTTC

d_gene: TRBD1
v_gene: TRBV5-1
abundance: few
j_gene: TRBJ1-5
CDR3aa: CASSPGGSSQPQHF
CDR3nt: TGCGCCAGCAGCCCAGGGGGGTCCAGTCAGCCCCAGCATTTT

d_gene: TRBD2
v_gene: TRBV5-6
abundance: .
j_gene: TRBJ2-2
CDR3aa: CASSALGTSGIGQTGELFF
CDR3nt: TGTGCCAGCAGCGCCTTAGGGACTAGCGGGATTGGGCAAACCGGGGAGCTGTTTTTT

d_gene: .
v_gene: TRBV28
abundance: .
j_gene: TRBJ1-2
CDR3aa: CASSRGGIGYGYTF
CDR3nt: TGTGCCAGCAGCCGAGGGGGTATTGGGTATGGCTACACCTTC

d_gene: TRBD1
v_gene: TRBV18
abundance: .
j_gene: TRBJ1-1
CDR3aa: CASSPTRQGRVQGTEAFF
CDR3nt: TGTGCCAGCTCACCGACTAGACAGGGCCGCGTTCAGGGCACTGAAGCTTTCTTT

d_gene: TRBD1
v_gene: TRBV11-2
abundance: .
j_gene: TRBJ2-7
CDR3aa: CASSRLTGGVYGEQYF
CDR3nt: TGTGCCAGCAGCCGCCTTACAGGGGGAGTTTATGGCGAGCAGTACTTC

d_gene: TRBD1
v_gene: TRBV3-1/TRBV3-2
abundance: .
j_gene: TRBJ2-7
CDR3aa: CASSLRGPSYEQYF
CDR3nt: TGTGCCAGCAGTCTAAGGGGGCCGAGCTACGAGCAGTACTTC

d_gene: TRBD1
v_gene: TRBV27
abundance: .
j_gene: TRBJ2-7
CDR3aa: CASSRVGTGDEQYF
CDR3nt: TGTGCCAGCAGCCGAGTTGGGACAGGGGACGAGCAGTACTTC

d_gene: TRBD1
v_gene: TRBV30
abundance: .
j_gene: TRBJ2-7
CDR3aa: CAWSVRQGVLYEQYF
CDR3nt: TGTGCCTGGAGTGTGAGACAGGGGGTTTTGTACGAGCAGTACTTC

d_gene: .
v_gene: TRBV19
abundance: .
j_gene: TRBJ1-6
CDR3aa: CASSIDGGRNSPLHF
CDR3nt: TGTGCCAGTAGTATAGATGGAGGGCGTAATTCACCCCTCCACTTT

d_gene: .
v_gene: TRBV3-1/TRBV3-2
abundance: .
j_gene: TRBJ2-1
CDR3aa: CASSFKGNEQFF
CDR3nt: TGTGCCAGCAGCTTTAAGGGGAATGAGCAGTTCTTC

d_gene: TRBD1
v_gene: TRBV19
abundance: many
j_gene: TRBJ1-6
CDR3aa: CASSILGQVNSPLHF
CDR3nt: TGTGCCAGTAGTATTTTGGGACAGGTTAATTCACCCCTCCACTTT

d_gene: .
v_gene: TRBV10-2
abundance: .
j_gene: TRBJ2-7
CDR3aa: CASTFGGTTHEQYF
CDR3nt: TGCGCCAGCACCTTCGGCGGGACCACCCACGAGCAGTACTTC

d_gene: .
v_gene: TRBV5-1
abundance: once
j_gene: TRBJ1-1
CDR3aa: CASRSQVGNTEAFF
CDR3nt: TGCGCCAGCAGGAGCCAGGTGGGGAACACTGAAGCTTTCTTT

d_gene: TRBD1
v_gene: TRBV7-9
abundance: many
j_gene: TRBJ1-4
CDR3aa: CASSLKGQGYEKLFF
CDR3nt: TGTGCCAGCAGCTTAAAGGGACAGGGTTATGAAAAACTGTTTTTT

d_gene: TRBD1
v_gene: TRBV9
abundance: .
j_gene: TRBJ1-1
CDR3aa: CASSTREQGWNTEAFF
CDR3nt: TGTGCCAGCAGCACCCGGGAACAGGGGTGGAACACTGAAGCTTTCTTT

d_gene: TRBD2
v_gene: TRBV7-9
abundance: .
j_gene: TRBJ2-7
CDR3aa: CASSLALGLVGYEQYF
CDR3nt: TGTGCCAGCAGCTTAGCCTTAGGACTAGTCGGGTACGAGCAGTACTTC

d_gene: .
v_gene: TRBV12-3/TRBV12-4
abundance: .
j_gene: TRBJ2-3
CDR3aa: CASSLRVDTQYF
CDR3nt: TGTGCCAGCAGTTTGAGGGTGGATACGCAGTATTTT

d_gene: .
v_gene: TRBV24-1
abundance: .
j_gene: TRBJ2-3
CDR3aa: CATSDLADPTDTQYF
CDR3nt: TGTGCCACCAGTGATTTGGCGGATCCCACAGATACGCAGTATTTT

d_gene: TRBD1
v_gene: TRBV6-4
abundance: .
j_gene: TRBJ2-2
CDR3aa: CASRRGQGIVGELFF
CDR3nt: TGTGCCAGCAGAAGGGGACAGGGGATTGTCGGGGAGCTGTTTTTT

d_gene: .
v_gene: TRBV12-3/TRBV12-4
abundance: .
j_gene: TRBJ1-2
CDR3aa: CASRSTGNYGYTF
CDR3nt: TGTGCCAGCAGGTCCACAGGGAACTATGGCTACACCTTC

d_gene: .
v_gene: TRBV19
abundance: .
j_gene: TRBJ2-3
CDR3aa: CASSDYSHLTTDTQYF
CDR3nt: TGTGCCAGTAGTGACTACTCCCACCTCACGACAGATACGCAGTATTTT